This T cell receptor (beta chain) appears in the sequencing data of a study of cytomegalovirus exposure and HLA in healthy donors. 60 Vbeta and 13 Jbeta primers were used in PCR. Libraries were prepared by immunoSEQ multiplex PCR; TCRdb keeps only in-frame clonotypes and omits some of them. This sample carries around 130,000 clones, roughly four fifths of them seen once, and the ten largest clones take around 11%. Germline CDR1 SEHNR, CDR2 FQNEAQ (reference sequence). V gave up 3 bases and J gave up 4 bases, with 6 bases separating them. The CDR3 has 12 amino acids. The chain uses TRBV7-9 and TRBJ1-2; D unresolved. Sequencing input: PBMCs. The TCR sequence derives from a male donor in good health and CMV-seropositive. CDR3 bases: TGTGCCAGCAGCTTGGCCCTCTATGGCTACACCTTC. It encodes CASSLALYGYTF. Filled out from reference TRBV7-9 and TRBJ1-2, the complete variable domain reads DTGVSQNPRHKITKRGQNVTFRCDPISEHNRLYWYRQTLGQGPEFLTYFQNEAQLEKSRLLSDRFSAERPKGSFSTLEIQRTEQGDSAMYLCASSLALYGYTFGSGTRLTVV.